This record concerns one T cell receptor (beta chain) sequence. The method was immunoSEQ multiplex PCR; TCRdb's version includes in-frame clones alone and lacks a portion of them. The table records some 700,000 clones, 80% to 90% of them present only once. The germline CDR1 and CDR2 sequences are MNHEY and SVGAGI. CDR3 length equals 13 residues. Between the trimmed V and J ends, which lost 4 bases and 8 bases, there was a span of 14 bases. These data originate in a study of shared T cell receptors in the human thymus. These data were also filed under a second study, of human thymus T cells. That source notes: Surgeons resected thymus tissue during corrective heart surgery.

This TCR derives from a girl under three years old with a congenital heart defect. Sequencing was performed on thymocytes. The chain joins TRBV6-5 to TRBJ1-2; TRBD1 might be the D (6 bases). CDR3 DNA: TGTGCCAGCAGTTTAACTGGGGGGGCCGGCTACACCTTC. Protein product: CASSLTGGAGYTF.